Following are 21 T cell receptor beta chains from one sample sequenced in a study of T cells in women clearing cervical HPV infection. Only in-frame clones appear in the TCRdb table, and some are missing; sequencing was by immunoSEQ multiplex PCR. Across some 19,000 clones, the top ten clones capture roughly a sixth of the sample. Sequencing was performed on blood buffy coat. These receptors came from a woman between 18 and 70 years old with a cervical HPV16 infection that either progressed to CIN3+ or cleared (not recorded which).

For this clone: The read stops 3 residues short of the end of the CDR3; the missing end is completed from the germline J gene. The chain uses TRBV18 and TRBJ2-2; D ambiguous. The CDR3 extends over 16 amino acids. From germline, CDR1 is KGHSH and CDR2 LQKENI. The CDR3 protein is CASSQSLVATNEKLFF. CDR3 DNA, as far as it was read: TGTGCCAGCTCACAATCACTCGTTGCAACTAATGAAAAG.

With respect to this clone: With the read ending 3 residues before the CDR3 end, the germline J gene is used to fill in that end. The V call is TRBV7-9, the J call TRBJ1-2; D may be TRBD1 (6 bases). The V end lost 3 bases, the J end lost 6 bases, and 8 bases lay between the germline ends. Germline CDR1 and CDR2: SEHNR and FQNEAQ (reference sequence). The CDR3 is made up of 12 amino acids. The sequenced part of the CDR3 DNA is TGTGCCAGCAGCTTGTACAGGGATGGC. This codes for CASSLYRDG. The CDR3 as a whole reads CASSLYRDGYTF.

On this clone: The read ends 3 residues early relative to the CDR3; the germline J gene fills the gap. V usage is TRBV5-5 and J usage is TRBJ2-5; 10 bases are shared with TRBD2. Losses at the gene ends were 6 bases for V and 5 bases for J; bases not matched to a gene: 7. Germline CDR1 SGHKS, CDR2 YYEKEE (reference sequence). The CDR3 is 14 residues long. CDR3 bases read: TGTGCCAGCAACCTAGCGGGGGTTGAGGAGACC. This encodes CASNLAGVEET. In full, the CDR3 is CASNLAGVEETQYF.

Of note for this clone: The read comes to an end 3 residues before the CDR3 does, leaving the germline J gene to fill in the end. The gene calls are TRBV19 and TRBJ1-1, with D maybe TRBD1 (6 bases). CDR3 length equals 16 residues. CDR1 is LNHDA, CDR2 SQIVND, per germline (reference sequence). The sequenced CDR3 bases are TGTGCCAGTAGTACACTGACAGGAGCTACCTACAATGAG. It codes for CASSTLTGATYNE. The full CDR3 protein is CASSTLTGATYNEAFF.

Remarks on this clone: The read ends 3 residues shy of where the CDR3 ends; the end is completed using the germline J gene. This rearrangement joins TRBV20-1 to TRBJ2-2; D is possibly TRBD1 (6 bases). CDR1 and CDR2 from the germline V gene are DFQATT and SNEGSKA (reference sequence). The CDR3 consists of 14 residues. The CDR3 here is CSAGRGSGDSPLFF. The DNA read from the CDR3 is TGCAGTGCTGGCAGGGGTTCCGGGGATTCACCG.

Turning to this clone: The CDR3 end falls 3 residues outside the read, so it is completed with the germline J gene. V usage is TRBV5-4 and J usage is TRBJ1-4; the D is unclear. The germline V gene encodes CDR1 SGHNT and CDR2 YYREEE (reference sequence). The V gene lost 9 bases and the J gene lost 0 bases, with 15 bases spanning the gap. This CDR3 has 15 amino acids. The CDR3 here is CAIHPPQTTNEKLFF. Partial CDR3 DNA: TGTGCCATACACCCCCCCCAGACAACTAATGAAAAA.

Regarding this clone: The read ends 3 residues early relative to the CDR3; the germline J gene fills the gap. The chain employs TRBV5-8 and TRBJ2-7, with a tentative D call TRBD1 (5 bases). Trimming took off 4 bases at V and 3 bases at J, with 11 bases between the two ends. The germline gives CDR1 SGHTS, CDR2 YDEGEE. The CDR3 has 13 residues. This chain's CDR3 is CASSPTANYEQYF. Partial CDR3 DNA: TGTGCCAGCAGCCCGACAGCTAACTACGAG.

Turning to this clone: The read stops 3 residues short of the end of the CDR3; the missing end is completed from the germline J gene. The rearrangement links TRBV18 to TRBJ2-7, with TRBD1 matching over 9 bases. After removal of 2 bases from V and 4 bases from J, the junction contained 6 bases not matched to a gene. The CDR3 has 15 amino acids. Germline V gene lookup returns CDR1 KGHSH and CDR2 LQKENI. CDR3 in amino acids: CASSPGTGQAYEQYF. The sequenced CDR3 bases are TGTGCCAGCTCACCAGGGACAGGGCAGGCATACGAG. Complete variable domain (other parts from reference TRBV18 and TRBJ2-7): NAGVMQNPRHLVRRRGQEARLRCSPMKGHSHVYWYRQLPEEGLKFMVYLQKENIIDESGMPKERFSAEFPKEGPSILRIQQVVRGDSAAYFCASSPGTGQAYEQYFGPGTRLTVT.

About this clone itself: The missing CDR3 end, 3 residues past where the read stops, is filled in from the germline J gene. This chain uses TRBV12-3 or TRBV12-4 with TRBJ2-3; no clear D. The germline V and J ends were trimmed by 6 bases and 3 bases, with 7 bases remaining between them. The CDR3 is made up of 12 amino acids. Partial CDR3 DNA: TGTGCCAGCAGCTTTAGAACAGATACG. Translated: CASSFRTDT. The full CDR3 protein is CASSFRTDTQYF.

A word on this clone: The sequenced fragment ends 3 residues before the CDR3 boundary, so the rest is inferred from the germline J gene. J is TRBJ2-3 and V is TRBV6-2 or TRBV6-3; D not resolved. CDR1 and CDR2 from the germline V gene are MNHEY and SVGEGT. V was pared by 6 bases and J by 2 bases, with 6 bases between. There are 12 residues in the CDR3. CDR3 bases read: TGTGCCAGCAGCCCGTACACAGATACG. Protein sequence: CASSPYTDT. The whole CDR3 sequence reads CASSPYTDTQYF.

Note on this clone: The CDR3 end lies 3 residues beyond the end of the read and is filled in from the germline J gene. V gene TRBV18 combines with J gene TRBJ2-4, with a weak D call TRBD1 (6 bases). From germline, CDR1 is KGHSH and CDR2 LQKENI. The CDR3 has 16 amino acids. The chain's CDR3 is CASSSTGREANYGQYF. Incomplete CDR3 DNA: TGTGCCAGCTCATCGACAGGCCGCGAGGCTAACTATGGT.

As to this clone: Within the sample, other DNA sequences also encode this same CDR3. CDR3 bases read: TGTGCCTGGAGTGTAGAAACGACA. Translated, it gives CAWSVETT. The entire CDR3 reads CAWSVETTIYF. The chain uses TRBV30 and TRBJ1-3, with D unclear. The missing CDR3 end, 3 residues past where the read stops, is filled in from the germline J gene. The germline CDR1 and CDR2 sequences are GTSNPN and SVGIG (reference sequence). CDR3 length equals 11 residues.

Regarding this clone: The read terminates 3 residues before the CDR3 end, so the remaining end is supplied by the germline J gene. The chain uses TRBV18 and TRBJ2-4, with a tentative D call TRBD1 (7 bases). The CDR3 totals 14 residues. Germline-derived CDR1 and CDR2 are KGHSH and LQKENI. CDR3 residues: CASSAGQFNYGQYF. CDR3 DNA, as far as it was read: TGTGCCAGCTCTGCGGGACAGTTTAACTATGGT.

On this clone: The read is 3 residues too short to cover the CDR3 end, so that end is filled in from the germline J gene. The chain is built from TRBV29-1 and TRBJ2-5, with TRBD2 matching over 7 bases. V dropped 6 bases and J dropped 3; count of bases not matched to a gene: 10. There are 14 residues in the CDR3. Germline V CDR1 and CDR2: SQVTM, ANQGSEA. The CDR3 sequence: CSVMPRLAEETQYF. The sequenced CDR3 bases are TGCAGCGTAATGCCGCGACTAGCAGAAGAGACC.

Comment on this clone: The observed sequence ends 3 residues before the CDR3 terminus, with the missing tail filled in from the germline J gene. The V gene is TRBV19, the J gene TRBJ1-2, with 9 bases lining up with TRBD1. The CDR3 totals 15 residues. CDR1 and CDR2 from the germline V gene are LNHDA and SQIVND (reference sequence). The sequenced CDR3 bases are TGTGCCAGTAGCCGTTTTCCGGGACAGGGATACGAC. This sequence encodes CASSRFPGQGYD. The full CDR3 protein reads CASSRFPGQGYDYTF.

CDR3 loop: CSARKAGGKNIQYF. The CDR3 bases that were read are TGCAGTGCTAGAAAAGCGGGGGGCAAAAACATT. The V gene is TRBV20-1, the J gene TRBJ2-4; 9 nucleotides match TRBD2. The read stops 3 residues short of the end of the CDR3; the missing end is completed from the germline J gene. This CDR3 has 14 amino acids. V lost 2 bases to trimming and J lost 3 bases; unmatched junction nucleotides: 2. CDR1 and CDR2 (germline): DFQATT, SNEGSKA (reference sequence).

About this clone itself: One end of the junction is discordant with germline, which a read error may explain. The CDR3 end is not reached by the read, which stops 3 residues before it; the germline J gene fills it in. The sample carries other DNA sequences with the same CDR3. The V call is TRBV30, the J call TRBJ1-3; tentatively, D is TRBD1 (6 bases). Germline CDR1 is GTSNPN and CDR2 is SVGIG (reference sequence). This CDR3 has 13 residues. The covered CDR3 bases are TGTGCCTGGGTCAAAGGGGGAGGAAACACT. As protein: CAWVKGGGNT. The whole CDR3 reads CAWVKGGGNTIYF.

Remarks on this clone: The read stops 3 residues short of the end of the CDR3; the missing end is completed from the germline J gene. V usage is TRBV7-9 and J usage is TRBJ2-6, with D uncertain. CDR3 length equals 15 residues. Germline CDR1 reads SEHNR; CDR2 reads FQNEAQ (reference sequence). V was clipped by 2 bases and J by 1 base, with 6 bases between them. The covered CDR3 bases are TGTGCCAGCAGCTTATCGACATCTGGGGCCAACGTC. Its translation: CASSLSTSGANV. Given in full, the CDR3 is CASSLSTSGANVLTF. The whole variable domain, remainder taken from reference TRBV7-9 and TRBJ2-6, is DTGVSQNPRHKITKRGQNVTFRCDPISEHNRLYWYRQTLGQGPEFLTYFQNEAQLEKSRLLSDRFSAERPKGSFSTLEIQRTEQGDSAMYLCASSLSTSGANVLTFGAGSRLTVL.

Note on this clone: The CDR3 end falls 3 residues outside the read, so it is completed with the germline J gene. J is TRBJ1-5 and V is TRBV5-6; perhaps TRBD1 as D (5 bases). There are 15 residues in the CDR3. Germline V gene data show CDR1 as SGHDT and CDR2 as YYEEEE. V shed 3 bases and J shed 5 bases, with 15 bases lying between them. Here the CDR3 reads CASSSSGGIDQPQHF. The DNA read from the CDR3 is TGTGCCAGCAGCTCGTCCGGGGGAATAGATCAGCCC.

As concerns this clone: The read finishes 3 residues shy of the CDR3 end, and the germline J gene is used to complete it. The chain has TRBV18 and TRBJ2-3, with TRBD2 as a possible D gene (7 bases). The CDR3 consists of 15 residues. CDR1 and CDR2 from the germline V gene are KGHSH and LQKENI. CDR3 protein: CASSQAVGEGETQYF. The sequenced CDR3 bases are TGTGCCAGCTCACAGGCCGTCGGGGAGGGGGAGACG.

Turning to this clone: The CDR3 goes on 3 residues after the read ends, and that part is filled in from the germline J gene. The chain employs TRBV20-1 and TRBJ2-1, with TRBD1 identical over 7 bases. CDR1 DFQATT and CDR2 SNEGSKA come from the germline V gene (reference sequence). The length of the CDR3 is 13 residues. Losses at the gene ends were 4 bases for V and 6 bases for J; bases not matched to a gene: 6. Here the CDR3 reads CSATVGTANEQFF. The DNA read from the CDR3 is TGCAGTGCTACCGTCGGGACAGCCAATGAG.